These 3 T cell receptor beta chains were all obtained from the same sample, sequenced in a study of T cell responses to AZD1222 COVID-19 vaccine (dated by TCRdb to the early 2020s). The sample's time point, from its label and the paper: about 28 days (+/-7) after the second vaccine dose. The method was the immunoSEQ multiplex PCR assay. TCRdb mirrors the immuneACCESS table, restricted to in-frame sequences. Some clones are absent from its copies; in checked studies, under half trace to an unresolved V gene, and the reason for the others is unknown. The table for this sample lists about 93,000 clones; 80% to 90% of them were counted only once. The biggest ten clones account for roughly 2.7% of the sample. Sequencing used peripheral blood, obtained 28 days after the second AZD1222 dose. These receptors all come from an adult who received the AZD1222 COVID-19 vaccine.

The J gene is TRBJ1-1, the V gene TRBV6-5, with unresolved D. Trimming cost V 2 bases and J 1 base, with 8 bases left between them. The CDR3 is made up of 14 amino acids. CDR1 and CDR2 from the germline V gene are MNHEY and SVGAGI. CDR3 loop: CASSYGEGNTEAFF. CDR3 sequence (DNA): TGTGCCAGCAGTTACGGGGAGGGGAACACTGAAGCTTTCTTT.

The genes are TRBV27 and TRBJ1-2; 9 nucleotides match TRBD1. The CDR3 extends over 14 amino acids. V gave up 6 bases and J gave up 4 bases; unmatched junction bases: 6. Germline V gene lookup returns CDR1 MNHEY and CDR2 SMNVEV (reference sequence). CDR3 bases: TGTGCCAGCAGACAGGGGGCAGTAGGCTATGGCTACACCTTC. Encoded protein: CASRQGAVGYGYTF.

This chain joins TRBV14 and TRBJ1-4; D gene unclear. The CDR3 runs 16 residues. Looked up from germline, CDR1 is SGHDN and CDR2 is FVKESK. V was shortened by 0 bases and J by 2 bases, with 10 bases between the two germline ends. The CDR3 nucleotides read TGTGCCAGCAGCCAAGAGATGGTCGAGACTAATGAAAAACTGTTTTTT. It encodes CASSQEMVETNEKLFF.